Below are 5 T cell receptor beta chains sequenced from a single sample in a study of T cells after yellow fever vaccination. TCRdb re-called the 5' RACE reads with MiXCR, one entry per CDR3 protein. The sample shows 610,000 or so distinct CDR3 sequences, 9% to 15% of them seen only once. Sequences were derived from PBMCs, sampled on the day of the yellow fever booster vaccination. Receptor source: a man younger than 45 who received the YFV17D yellow fever vaccine.

This clonotype has a handful of counts. This rearrangement joins TRBV3-1 to TRBJ1-1, with D unclear. Trimming took 7 bases from V and 4 from J, leaving 7 bases between them. Germline V gene data show CDR1 as LGHDT and CDR2 as YNNKEL (reference sequence). This CDR3 has 11 amino acids. CDR3 coding DNA: TGTGCCAGCAAGTCGGCCACTGAAGCTTTCTTT. Protein product: CASKSATEAFF.

This chain uses TRBV20-1 with TRBJ1-2; D remains unclear. V shed 4 bases and J shed 4 bases, with 13 bases lying between them. The germline V gene has CDR1 DFQATT and CDR2 SNEGSKA (reference sequence). This CDR3 has 13 amino acids. The CDR3 sequence: CSAKQSILYGYTF. The CDR3 DNA reads as TGCAGTGCTAAACAATCCATCCTCTATGGCTACACCTTC.

J is TRBJ1-4 and V is TRBV20-1; possibly TRBD1 for D (5 bases). Germline CDR1 is DFQATT and CDR2 is SNEGSKA (reference sequence). The V and J ends lost 3 bases and 5 bases respectively, with 13 bases between them. The CDR3 has 14 amino acids. Written as DNA, the CDR3 is TGCAGTGCTAGTCAGGTTCCAGGGAATGAAAAACTGTTTTTT. It specifies CSASQVPGNEKLFF.

There are a few counts of this clonotype. The rearrangement links TRBV7-2 to TRBJ2-5; D remains ambiguous. V was pared by 0 bases and J by 4 bases, with 9 bases between. This CDR3 contains 14 residues. Germline-derived CDR1 and CDR2 are SGHTA and FQGNSA. In DNA, the CDR3 is TGTGCCAGCAGCTTAGCGCGAAAGGGAGAGACCCAGTACTTC. Its translation is CASSLARKGETQYF. Combining the CDR3 with reference TRBV7-2 and TRBJ2-5 gives the whole variable domain GAGVSQSPSNKVTEKGKDVELRCDPISGHTALYWYRQSLGQGLEFLIYFQGNSAPDKSGLPSDRFSAERTGGSVSTLTIQRTQQEDSAVYLCASSLARKGETQYFGPGTRLLVL.

This clonotype was found many times. This chain connects TRBV12-3 or TRBV12-4 to TRBJ1-2; D call uncertain. This CDR3 has 14 residues. Trimming took off 8 bases at V and 2 bases at J, with 15 bases between the two ends. CDR3 amino acids: CASGGRWGNYGYTF. Here the CDR3 DNA reads TGTGCCAGCGGAGGCCGGTGGGGAAACTATGGCTACACCTTC.